Listed below are T cell receptor beta chains from one sample, sequenced in a study of CD8 T cells in Susac syndrome. TCRdb independently ran MiXCR on the immunoSEQ multiplex PCR reads; one entry per CDR3 protein. The repertoire consists of 130,000 or so distinct CDR3 sequences, with around 94% occurring once and the leading ten covering less than 0.3%. The source material was CD8+ T cells from PBMCs. The receptor source for this set is a human donor with Susac syndrome. Both conserved end residues are part of each CDR3. A D gene is named only where the DNA matches it firmly. A row's size may be missing; if present it is once, few, many or a size class.

CDR3 length	J gene	V gene	D gene	clone size	CDR3 DNA	CDR3 protein
15	TRBJ2-1	TRBV7-2	TRBD1	many	TGTGCCAGCAGAAAGGGACAGGGGCCCAACAATGAGCAGTTCTTC	CASRKGQGPNNEQFF
12	TRBJ2-3	TRBV15	.	.	TGTGCCACCAGCAGAGTAGGGGATACGCAGTATTTT	CATSRVGDTQYF
18	TRBJ2-3	TRBV20-1	TRBD2	.	TGCAGTGCTAGAGATGGAGGACTAGCGGGGGGGCCTAAAGATACGCAGTATTTT	CSARDGGLAGGPKDTQYF
14	TRBJ1-2	TRBV29-1	TRBD1	.	TGCAGCGTGGGCCCGTGGCAGGGGGCGGAAGGCTACACCTTC	CSVGPWQGAEGYTF
14	TRBJ2-5	TRBV15	.	.	TGTGCCACCAGCGACACCGGGGGCGCTGAGACCCAGTACTTC	CATSDTGGAETQYF
14	TRBJ2-5	TRBV9	.	.	TGTGCCAGCAGCGTAGTAGGGGATCAAGAGACCCAGTACTTC	CASSVVGDQETQYF
13	TRBJ2-5	TRBV12-3/TRBV12-4	.	.	TGTGCCAGCAGTTTTAACGGAGCGGAGACCCAGTACTTC	CASSFNGAETQYF
14	TRBJ2-5	TRBV20-1	TRBD2	once	TGCAGTGGGGGTAGCGGGGGGAGTCAAGAGACCCAGTACTTC	CSGGSGGSQETQYF
14	TRBJ2-3	TRBV7-9	TRBD1	.	TGTGCCAGCAGCAAGACAGGGGGCCCAGATACGCAGTATTTT	CASSKTGGPDTQYF
16	TRBJ1-2	TRBV4-3	.	.	TGCGCCAGCAGCCAATCTCAACAAAGTCCTAACTATGGCTACACCTTC	CASSQSQQSPNYGYTF
14	TRBJ2-7	TRBV6-6	.	.	TGTGCCAGCAGTCAATCACTTTCCTCCTACGAGCAGTACTTC	CASSQSLSSYEQYF
15	TRBJ2-7	TRBV27	.	.	TGTGCCAGCAGTTTAGCGGTCGGCGGAGTCTACGAGCAGTACTTC	CASSLAVGGVYEQYF
14	TRBJ1-2	TRBV30	.	.	TGTGCCTGGACGGGGACCGGGTCCGTGGCTGGCTACACCTTC	CAWTGTGSVAGYTF
13	TRBJ2-7	TRBV27	.	.	TGTGCCAGCAGTTATGGACTAACACGCGAGCAGTACTTC	CASSYGLTREQYF
13	TRBJ1-1	TRBV7-8	TRBD1	.	TGTGCCAGCAGCCGGTGGGACAGGGATCAAGCTTTCTTT	CASSRWDRDQAFF
19	TRBJ2-3	TRBV6-5	TRBD2	.	TGTGCCAGCAGTTACTCGATGTTCGGCCAGCGGGGGAGCACAGATACGCAGTATTTT	CASSYSMFGQRGSTDTQYF
18	TRBJ2-5	TRBV20-1	.	.	TGCAGTGCTATGGGACTCGCCGACAGCGGGCGACACCAAGAGACCCAGTACTTC	CSAMGLADSGRHQETQYF
13	TRBJ1-5	TRBV19	.	.	TGTGCCAGTACTCCTCTGGGAGACCAGCCCCAGCATTTT	CASTPLGDQPQHF
13	TRBJ2-7	TRBV4-2	.	.	TGTGCCAGCAGACCAACAGGGGCGGGGGAGCAGTACTTC	CASRPTGAGEQYF
13	TRBJ1-1	TRBV20-1	.	.	TGCAGTGCCGGCTCCTATACGGGGGGGCTGGCTTTCTTT	CSAGSYTGGLAFF
17	TRBJ2-1	TRBV10-3	TRBD2	.	TGTGCCATCAGTGAGTCGGGCACTAGCGGGGGGTACAATGAGCAGTTCTTC	CAISESGTSGGYNEQFF
13	TRBJ2-3	TRBV5-4	.	.	TGTGCCACCGGAGAGGGGGTCACAGATACGCAGTATTTT	CATGEGVTDTQYF
17	TRBJ2-1	TRBV6-5	TRBD1	.	TGTGCCAGCAGTTACCACCCTGGGACAGAGTCTTACAATGAGCAGTTCTTC	CASSYHPGTESYNEQFF
13	TRBJ2-1	TRBV29-1	TRBD2	.	TGCAGCGTCCTGGGACTAGTAATCAATGAGCAGTTCTTC	CSVLGLVINEQFF
16	TRBJ2-5	TRBV19	.	.	TGTGCCAGTAGTATAGATCAGGAGGGGATTGCAGAGACCCAGTACTTC	CASSIDQEGIAETQYF
15	TRBJ1-2	TRBV3-1	.	.	TGTGCCAGCAGCCAAGAAAGGGGAGGGGGGTATGGCTACACCTTC	CASSQERGGGYGYTF